Listed below are T cell receptor beta chains from one sample, sequenced in a study of cytomegalovirus exposure and HLA in healthy donors. Sequencing used immunoSEQ multiplex PCR; TCRdb keeps in-frame clones, though not all of them. The sample has approximately 250,000 clones; 70% to 90% are singletons. What was sequenced was PBMCs. Receptor source: a girl aged 2 to 10 in good health and CMV-seronegative. Each CDR3 is given with its conserved first and last residue. The D gene is left open where the match is weak. Some rows mark clone size as missing; the rest say once, few, many or name a class of expanded clone.

TRBJ1-5 | . | . | TRBV19 | CASSFGRQVGNQPQHF | TGTGCCAGTAGTTTTGGACGACAGGTGGGCAATCAGCCCCAGCATTTT
TRBJ1-5 | . | . | TRBV30 | CAWSEGNQPQHF | TGTGCCTGGAGTGAGGGGAATCAGCCCCAGCATTTT
TRBJ2-7 | TRBD1 | once | TRBV5-1 | CASSFGRGLSYEQYF | TGCGCCAGCAGCTTTGGCAGGGGGCTATCCTACGAGCAGTACTTC
TRBJ1-2 | TRBD1 | . | TRBV19 | CASHRDRVGYGYTF | TGTGCCAGTCACCGGGACAGGGTTGGTTATGGCTACACCTTC
TRBJ2-7 | . | . | TRBV6-4 | CASSPDEQYF | TGTGCCAGCAGTCCCGACGAGCAGTACTTC
TRBJ2-6 | . | . | TRBV5-1 | CASRQNRASSGANVLTF | TGCGCCAGCAGGCAAAACAGGGCAAGTTCTGGGGCCAACGTCCTGACTTTC
TRBJ2-7 | TRBD1 | . | TRBV27 | CASRPRDRLYEQYF | TGTGCCAGCAGGCCCCGGGACAGGCTCTACGAGCAGTACTTC
TRBJ1-1 | . | . | TRBV6-6 | CASTKGGFLNTEAFF | TGTGCCAGCACTAAGGGAGGGTTTCTAAACACTGAAGCTTTCTTT
TRBJ2-2 | TRBD2 | . | TRBV2 | CASSRGGQVGELFF | TGTGCCAGCAGCCGCGGGGGTCAAGTCGGGGAGCTGTTTTTT
TRBJ1-1 | TRBD1 | . | TRBV4-1 | CASSRGQENTEAFF | TGCGCCAGCAGCCGGGGACAGGAGAACACTGAAGCTTTCTTT
TRBJ1-2 | TRBD1 | . | TRBV18 | CASSTVGTGSYGYTF | TGTGCCAGCTCAACAGTAGGGACAGGGAGTTATGGCTACACCTTC
TRBJ2-7 | TRBD2 | . | TRBV7-9 | CASSLPRGLAGKYEQYF | TGTGCCAGCAGCCTCCCCCGTGGACTAGCGGGAAAATACGAGCAGTACTTC
TRBJ2-3 | . | . | TRBV6-5 | CASSYFRGSRDTQYF | TGTGCCAGCAGTTACTTTCGGGGGAGCCGGGATACGCAGTATTTT
TRBJ2-2 | . | . | TRBV2 | CASRLRETTGELFF | TGTGCCAGCCGTCTTAGAGAGACTACCGGGGAGCTGTTTTTT
TRBJ1-5 | . | . | TRBV18 | CASSQRGRYSNQPQHF | TGTGCCAGCTCACAGAGAGGCAGATATAGCAATCAGCCCCAGCATTTT
TRBJ2-1 | . | . | TRBV29-1 | CSVGRGLGYNEQFF | TGCAGCGTTGGACGGGGACTGGGGTACAATGAGCAGTTCTTC
TRBJ1-5 | TRBD1 | few | TRBV19 | CASRGGAGNQPQHF | TGTGCCAGTAGAGGGGGCGCGGGCAATCAGCCCCAGCATTTT
TRBJ1-2 | . | . | TRBV2 | CAISGWDGYTF | TGTGCCATCTCGGGGTGGGATGGCTACACCTTC
TRBJ1-1 | TRBD1 | . | TRBV6-5 | CASSYRDRAEAFF | TGTGCCAGCAGTTATAGGGACAGGGCTGAAGCTTTCTTT
TRBJ2-5 | . | . | TRBV4-1 | CASSQAPTGPGAQYF | TGCGCCAGCAGCCAAGCCCCAACAGGGCCTGGTGCCCAGTACTTC
TRBJ2-7 | . | . | TRBV7-9 | CASSHSYEQYF | TGTGCCAGCAGCCACTCCTACGAGCAGTACTTC
TRBJ2-7 | . | . | TRBV4-1 | CASSAMGQGGYEQYF | TGCGCCAGCAGCGCGATGGGCCAGGGGGGCTACGAGCAGTACTTC
TRBJ1-1 | . | . | TRBV5-1 | CASSLRSGYEVNTEAFF | TGCGCCAGCAGCTTGAGGTCAGGGTATGAGGTGAACACTGAAGCTTTCTTT
TRBJ1-6 | . | . | TRBV27 | CASSYSSSYNSPLHF | TGTGCCAGCAGCTATAGCAGCTCCTATAATTCACCCCTCCACTTT
TRBJ1-2 | . | once | TRBV5-1 | CASSPPGVGYTF | TGCGCCAGCAGCCCTCCGGGGGTTGGCTACACCTTC
TRBJ1-1 | . | . | TRBV10-1 | CASRARRGGTEAFF | TGCGCCAGCCGGGCTCGTAGGGGGGGCACTGAAGCTTTCTTT
TRBJ2-5 | . | once | TRBV10-3 | CAISDRGRKPQETQYF | TGTGCCATCAGTGATAGAGGCCGGAAGCCTCAAGAGACCCAGTACTTC
TRBJ1-5 | TRBD1 | once | TRBV6-5 | CASSLATGGQPQHF | TGTGCCAGCAGTCTGGCGACAGGGGGTCAGCCCCAGCATTTT
TRBJ1-3 | TRBD1 | . | TRBV5-4 | CASSLEGTGVNTIYF | TGTGCCAGCAGCTTGGAAGGGACAGGGGTAAACACCATATATTTT
TRBJ2-3 | . | . | TRBV5-1 | CASSFGGGSTDTQYF | TGCGCCAGCAGCTTCGGTGGCGGCTCCACAGATACGCAGTATTTT
TRBJ1-4 | . | . | TRBV7-9 | CASSLGGHNEKLFF | TGTGCCAGCAGCTTAGGGGGACATAATGAAAAACTGTTTTTT
TRBJ1-3 | . | . | TRBV6-5 | CASSLSGSSGNTIYF | TGTGCCAGCAGTTTAAGCGGGAGCTCTGGAAACACCATATATTTT
TRBJ1-2 | . | . | TRBV21-1 | CASSQQGNYGYTF | TGTGCCAGCAGCCAACAGGGAAACTATGGCTACACCTTC